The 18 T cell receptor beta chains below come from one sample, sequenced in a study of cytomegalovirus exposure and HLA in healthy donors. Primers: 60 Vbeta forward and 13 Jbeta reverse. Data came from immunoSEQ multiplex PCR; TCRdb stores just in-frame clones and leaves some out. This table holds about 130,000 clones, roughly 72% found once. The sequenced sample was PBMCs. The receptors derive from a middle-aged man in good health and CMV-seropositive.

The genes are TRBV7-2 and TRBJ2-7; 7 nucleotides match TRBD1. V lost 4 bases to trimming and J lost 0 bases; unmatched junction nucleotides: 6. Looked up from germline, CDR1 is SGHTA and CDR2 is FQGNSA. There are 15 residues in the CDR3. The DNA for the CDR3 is TGTGCCAGCAGCTCGCCTTGGGACAGCTCCTACGAGCAGTACTTC. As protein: CASSSPWDSSYEQYF. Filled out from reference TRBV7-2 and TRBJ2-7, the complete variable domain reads GAGVSQSPSNKVTEKGKDVELRCDPISGHTALYWYRQSLGQGLEFLIYFQGNSAPDKSGLPSDRFSAERTGGSVSTLTIQRTQQEDSAVYLCASSSPWDSSYEQYFGPGTRLTVT.

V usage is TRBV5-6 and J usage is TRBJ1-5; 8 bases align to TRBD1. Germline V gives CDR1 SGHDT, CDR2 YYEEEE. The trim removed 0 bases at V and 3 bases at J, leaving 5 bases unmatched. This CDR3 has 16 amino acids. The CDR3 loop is CASSLAGGAINQPQHF. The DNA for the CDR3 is TGTGCCAGCAGCTTGGCAGGGGGCGCGATCAATCAGCCCCAGCATTTT.

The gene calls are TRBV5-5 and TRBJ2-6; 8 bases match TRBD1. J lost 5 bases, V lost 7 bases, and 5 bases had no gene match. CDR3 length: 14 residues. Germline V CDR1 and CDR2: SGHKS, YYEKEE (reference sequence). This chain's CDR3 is CASAQGDWANVLTF. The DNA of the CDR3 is TGTGCCAGCGCACAGGGGGACTGGGCCAACGTCCTGACTTTC.

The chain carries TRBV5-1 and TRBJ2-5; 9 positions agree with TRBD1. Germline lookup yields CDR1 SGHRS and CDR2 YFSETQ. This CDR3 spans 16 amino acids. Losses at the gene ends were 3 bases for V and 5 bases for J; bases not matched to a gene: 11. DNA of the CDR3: TGCGCCAGCAGCTCTCTCGGACAGGGGCCCCTGGAGACCCAGTACTTC. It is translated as CASSSLGQGPLETQYF.

The CDR3 here is CASSQDIAGVSYNEQFF. DNA of the CDR3: TGCGCCAGCAGCCAAGATATAGCGGGAGTCTCCTACAATGAGCAGTTCTTC. J is TRBJ2-1 and V is TRBV4-3, with 9 bases fitting TRBD2. The CDR3 has 17 amino acids. The germline V gene encodes CDR1 LGHNA and CDR2 YSLEER. Unmatched junction bases numbered 3, after V lost 0 bases and J lost 0 bases.

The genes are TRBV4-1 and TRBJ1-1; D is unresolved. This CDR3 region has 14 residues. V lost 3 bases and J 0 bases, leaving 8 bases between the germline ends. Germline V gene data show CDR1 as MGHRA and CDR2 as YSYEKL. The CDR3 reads CASSHPGMNTEAFF. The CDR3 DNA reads TGCGCCAGCAGCCATCCAGGTATGAACACTGAAGCTTTCTTT.

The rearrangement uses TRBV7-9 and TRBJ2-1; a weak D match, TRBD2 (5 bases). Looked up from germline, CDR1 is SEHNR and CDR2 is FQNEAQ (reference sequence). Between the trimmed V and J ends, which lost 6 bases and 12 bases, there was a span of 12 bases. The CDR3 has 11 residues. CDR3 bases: TGTGCCAGCAGAGAGGGATCGGGGCAGTTCTTC. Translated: CASREGSGQFF.

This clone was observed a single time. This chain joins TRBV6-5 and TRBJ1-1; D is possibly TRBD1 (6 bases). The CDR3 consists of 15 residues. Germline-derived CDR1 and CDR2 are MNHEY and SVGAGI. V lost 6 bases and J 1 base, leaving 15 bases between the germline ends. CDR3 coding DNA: TGTGCCAGCAGGCCCAGGGGCCAGAGGAACACTGAAGCTTTCTTT. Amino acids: CASRPRGQRNTEAFF.

The CDR3 loop is CASSLGTGRVNRRGYEQYF. DNA for the CDR3: TGTGCCAGCAGCTTAGGAACCGGCCGGGTAAACCGGAGGGGCTACGAGCAGTACTTC. The chain has TRBV7-2 and TRBJ2-7, with a tentative D call TRBD2 (6 bases). The ends were cut back, 1 base at V and 3 bases at J, with 25 bases in the middle. This CDR3 spans 19 amino acids. CDR1 and CDR2 (germline): SGHTA, FQGNSA.

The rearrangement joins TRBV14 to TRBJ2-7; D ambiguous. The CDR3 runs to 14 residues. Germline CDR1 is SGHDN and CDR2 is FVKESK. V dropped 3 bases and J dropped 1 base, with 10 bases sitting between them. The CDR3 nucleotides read TGTGCCAGCAGCCAGGAGTTGGGTTCCTACGAGCAGTACTTC. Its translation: CASSQELGSYEQYF.

CDR3 residues: CASSIEIMGHGYTF. For the CDR3, the DNA is TGTGCCAGTAGTATTGAGATTATGGGCCATGGCTACACCTTC. The gene calls are TRBV19 and TRBJ1-2; no clear D. CDR3 length: 14 amino acids. CDR1 and CDR2 from the germline V gene are LNHDA and SQIVND (reference sequence). With 3 bases removed from V and 6 bases from J, the gap between germline ends came to 14 bases. The whole variable domain, remainder taken from reference TRBV19 and TRBJ1-2, is DGGITQSPKYLFRKEGQNVTLSCEQNLNHDAMYWYRQDPGQGLRLIYYSQIVNDFQKGDIAEGYSVSREKKESFPLTVTSAQKNPTAFYLCASSIEIMGHGYTFGSGTRLTVV.

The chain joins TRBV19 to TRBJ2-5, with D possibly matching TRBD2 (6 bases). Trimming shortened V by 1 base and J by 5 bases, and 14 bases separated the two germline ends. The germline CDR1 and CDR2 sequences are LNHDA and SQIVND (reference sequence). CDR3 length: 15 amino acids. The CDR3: CASSIVYGSRETQYF. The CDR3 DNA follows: TGTGCCAGTAGTATAGTTTACGGGAGTCGGGAGACCCAGTACTTC.

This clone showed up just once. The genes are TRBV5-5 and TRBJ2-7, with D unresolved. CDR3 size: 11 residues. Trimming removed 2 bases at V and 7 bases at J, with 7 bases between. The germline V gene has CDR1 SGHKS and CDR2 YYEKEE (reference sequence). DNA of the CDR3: TGTGCCAGCAGCTTAAATAGTGAGCAGTACTTC. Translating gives CASSLNSEQYF. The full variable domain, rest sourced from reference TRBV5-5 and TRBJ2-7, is DAGVTQSPTHLIKTRGQQVTLRCSPISGHKSVSWYQQVLGQGPQFIFQYYEKEERGRGNFPDRFSARQFPNYSSELNVNALLLGDSALYLCASSLNSEQYFGPGTRLTVT.

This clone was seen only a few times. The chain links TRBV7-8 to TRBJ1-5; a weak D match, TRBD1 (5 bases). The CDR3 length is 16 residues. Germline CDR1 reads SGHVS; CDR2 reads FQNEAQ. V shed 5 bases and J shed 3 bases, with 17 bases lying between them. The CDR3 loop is CASSRGGGVNNQPQHF. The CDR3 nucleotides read TGTGCCAGCAGCCGGGGGGGAGGGGTGAACAATCAGCCCCAGCATTTT.

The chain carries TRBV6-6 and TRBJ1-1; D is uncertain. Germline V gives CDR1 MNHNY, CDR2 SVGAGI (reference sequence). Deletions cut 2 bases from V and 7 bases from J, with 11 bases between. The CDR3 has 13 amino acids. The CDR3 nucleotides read TGTGCCAGCAGTTACCCATCGGGAATTGAAGCTTTCTTT. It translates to CASSYPSGIEAFF.

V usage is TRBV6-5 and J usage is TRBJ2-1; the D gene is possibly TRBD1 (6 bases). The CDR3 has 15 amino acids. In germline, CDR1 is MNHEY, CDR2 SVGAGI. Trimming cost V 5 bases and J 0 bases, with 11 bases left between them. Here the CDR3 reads CASSLRDTSYNEQFF. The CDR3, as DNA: TGTGCCAGCAGTCTCCGGGACACCTCCTACAATGAGCAGTTCTTC.

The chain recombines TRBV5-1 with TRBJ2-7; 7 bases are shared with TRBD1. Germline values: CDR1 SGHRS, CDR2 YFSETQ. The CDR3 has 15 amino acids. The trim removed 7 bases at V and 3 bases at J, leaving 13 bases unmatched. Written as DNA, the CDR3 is TGCGCCAGCGCCCGACAGGGTGGGTCCCACTACGAGCAGTACTTC. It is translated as CASARQGGSHYEQYF. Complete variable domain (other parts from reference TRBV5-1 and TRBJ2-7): KAGVTQTPRYLIKTRGQQVTLSCSPISGHRSVSWYQQTPGQGLQFLFEYFSETQRNKGNFPGRFSGRQFSNSRSEMNVSTLELGDSALYLCASARQGGSHYEQYFGPGTRLTVT.

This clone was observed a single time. For the CDR3, the DNA is TGTGCCAGCAGCGTAGAGGCTAGCGGCACAGATACGCAGTATTTT. Its protein product is CASSVEASGTDTQYF. The chain links TRBV9 to TRBJ2-3; maybe TRBD2 (6 bases). CDR3 length equals 15 residues. Germline V gene lookup returns CDR1 SGDLS and CDR2 YYNGEE. Deletions cut 0 bases from V and 1 base from J, with 9 bases between.